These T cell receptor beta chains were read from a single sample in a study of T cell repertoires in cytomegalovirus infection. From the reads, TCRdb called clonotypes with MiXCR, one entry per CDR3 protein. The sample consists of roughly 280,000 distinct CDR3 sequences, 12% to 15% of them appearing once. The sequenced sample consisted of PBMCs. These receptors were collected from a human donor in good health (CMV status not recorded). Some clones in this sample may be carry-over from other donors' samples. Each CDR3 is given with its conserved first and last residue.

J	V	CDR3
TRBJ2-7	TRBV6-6	CASSYSPGQNYEQYF
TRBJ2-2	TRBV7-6	CASSLELAGGFAGELFF
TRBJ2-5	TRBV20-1	CSASYQQETQYF
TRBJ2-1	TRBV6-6	CASSTGLALDNEQFF
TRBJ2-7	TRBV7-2	CASSSPRDLTSYEQYF
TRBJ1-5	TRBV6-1	CASSSSTGIFNQPQHF
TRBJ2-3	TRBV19	CASSNSAADTQYF
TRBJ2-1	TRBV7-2	CASSSLAGIYNEQFF
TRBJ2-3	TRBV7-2	CASSLEADTQYF
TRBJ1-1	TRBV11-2	CASSLEGDTEAFF